This TCR beta chain is from a study of blood T cell repertoires in COVID-19. Looking at the study overall: T cells, B-cell-depleted T cells, or PBMCs supplied cDNA or gDNA.

Germline V gives CDR1 SNHLY, CDR2 FYNNEI. The CDR3 extends over 15 amino acids. V was clipped by 9 bases and J by 0 bases, with 12 bases between them. Per the original data handling: Reference gene primer amplification gave nucleated cell count estimates. The assay was immunoSEQ multiplex PCR, and TCRdb's table has in-frame clones only and misses some. V and J calls and clone size are those listed in that table; D and trimming were worked out from the DNA. This sample carries under 300,000 clones, about 84% of them seen once, and the ten largest clones take about 12%. The material sequenced was peripheral blood. This receptor was identified in a man aged 80 or over with acute or convalescent COVID-19. V gene TRBV2 combines with J gene TRBJ2-6; possible D gene TRBD2, 6 bases. CDR3 DNA: TGTGCCAGGGACCTCGGGGGCTCTGGGGCCAACGTCCTGACTTTC. Its translation is CARDLGGSGANVLTF.